Included here is one T cell receptor (beta chain) sequence, with context. Its target is not known. Deletions cut 5 bases from V and 0 bases from J, with 7 bases between. This CDR3 contains 13 residues. Germline assignment: CDR1 SGHAT and CDR2 FQNNGV. This entry belongs to a study of OX40 agonist ivuxolimab in advanced cancers. Study-level background: Treatment received earlier with anti-PD-1, anti-PD-L1 or anti-CTLA-4 agents was allowed, and around 40% had some.

Findings and caveats of the study: More expanded clones were found, on average, in CD8+ than in CD4+ T cells.

This table comes from immunoSEQ multiplex PCR, and its TCRdb copy is limited to in-frame clones, with some not included. Here the sample spans tens of thousands of clones, roughly 87% being singletons. The sequence came from an adult with an advanced solid tumor such as melanoma, head and neck, liver or kidney cancer. This material consisted of CD4+ or CD8+ T cells sorted from blood, taken in a trial of the OX40 agonist ivuxolimab. The chain combines TRBV11-2 with TRBJ1-2; the D is unclear. This CDR3 is CASSPNPNYGYTF. CDR3 coding DNA: TGTGCCAGCAGCCCTAATCCTAACTATGGCTACACCTTC.